This TCR beta chain was retrieved from a study of radiotherapy plus CTLA-4 blockade in lung cancer. Study-wide results and caveats: Early shifts in blood T cell clones, with interferon-beta, reportedly predicted response best.

The repertoire was sequenced with immunoSEQ multiplex PCR; TCRdb's copy has only in-frame clones and lacks some. The sample includes about 87,000 clones, approximately 86% of them seen just once. With regard to this clone: What it binds is not known.

Germline-derived CDR1 and CDR2 are MNHEY and SVGAGI. The V gene lost 6 bases and the J gene lost 5 bases, with 16 bases spanning the gap. The CDR3 has 14 residues. The chain carries TRBV6-5 and TRBJ2-5, with D possibly TRBD2 on 5 matching bases. The source material was peripheral blood, sampled from a patient treated with radiotherapy plus ipilimumab. This sequence was found in a human donor with non-small cell lung cancer that progressed on radiotherapy plus ipilimumab. The CDR3 loop reads CASRRSGGLETQYF. In DNA form, the CDR3 reads TGTGCCAGCAGGCGGAGCGGCGGGTTGGAGACCCAGTACTTC.